A selection of T cell receptor beta chains follows, all from one sample in a study of blood T cell repertoires in COVID-19. Using immunoSEQ multiplex PCR, the repertoire was profiled, and TCRdb retains in-frame clones only, with some absent. The table lists more than 300,000 clones, roughly 90% of them singletons. The material sequenced was peripheral blood. Source of these receptors: a woman between 40 and 55 years old with COVID-19, enrolled during active disease. Both conserved end residues are part of each CDR3. The D gene is left open where the match is weak. The size of a clone is reported for some rows only, either as once, few or many, or as a class for expanded clones.

v_gene: TRBV10-1; abundance: NA; d_gene: NA; j_gene: TRBJ1-4; CDR3nt: TGCGCCAGCTTACCAGGTTCGTTTTTT; CDR3aa: CASLPGSFF
v_gene: TRBV5-1; abundance: NA; d_gene: TRBD2; j_gene: TRBJ2-7; CDR3nt: TGCGCCAGCAGCGTAAGCGGGAGCTACGAGCAGTACTTC; CDR3aa: CASSVSGSYEQYF
v_gene: TRBV28; abundance: NA; d_gene: TRBD2; j_gene: TRBJ2-5; CDR3nt: TGTGCCAGCAGTTGGGGACTAGTCCGGGGGACCCAGTACTTC; CDR3aa: CASSWGLVRGTQYF
v_gene: TRBV6-5; abundance: few; d_gene: NA; j_gene: TRBJ1-1; CDR3nt: TGTGCCAGCAGTTATGGCCCTAACACTGAAGCTTTCTTT; CDR3aa: CASSYGPNTEAFF
v_gene: TRBV18; abundance: NA; d_gene: TRBD1; j_gene: TRBJ1-1; CDR3nt: TGTGCCAGCTCACCCGTCGACAGGGAGACTGAAGCTTTCTTT; CDR3aa: CASSPVDRETEAFF
v_gene: TRBV7-2; abundance: NA; d_gene: NA; j_gene: TRBJ2-2; CDR3nt: TGTGCCAGCAGCTTATACCAGGGGAACACCGGGGAGCTGTTTTTT; CDR3aa: CASSLYQGNTGELFF
v_gene: TRBV10-2; abundance: NA; d_gene: NA; j_gene: TRBJ1-5; CDR3nt: TGCGCCAGCAGTGAGAGACTAGGGCAGGTCGGCAATCAGCCCCAGCATTTT; CDR3aa: CASSERLGQVGNQPQHF
v_gene: TRBV10-3; abundance: NA; d_gene: NA; j_gene: TRBJ1-1; CDR3nt: TGTGCCGTACGACTCGGGGGGCGGAACACTGAAGCTTTCTTT; CDR3aa: CAVRLGGRNTEAFF
v_gene: TRBV9; abundance: NA; d_gene: NA; j_gene: TRBJ1-4; CDR3nt: TGTGCCAGCAGTGATTTGACGACAGGAGAAAAACTGTTTTTT; CDR3aa: CASSDLTTGEKLFF
v_gene: TRBV7-2; abundance: NA; d_gene: TRBD2; j_gene: TRBJ2-5; CDR3nt: TGTGCCAGCAGCCCCAGGGGACTAGCGGGAGGAGAGACCCAGTACTTC; CDR3aa: CASSPRGLAGGETQYF
v_gene: TRBV5-6; abundance: NA; d_gene: NA; j_gene: TRBJ2-5; CDR3nt: TGTGCCAGCAGCTTGGGATCGAGCCGAGAGACCCAGTACTTC; CDR3aa: CASSLGSSRETQYF
v_gene: TRBV6-6; abundance: NA; d_gene: NA; j_gene: TRBJ1-2; CDR3nt: TGTGCCAGCAGTCTCGACCGCCCCGTTGGGGAGAGGGGCTACACCTTC; CDR3aa: CASSLDRPVGERGYTF
v_gene: TRBV9; abundance: NA; d_gene: NA; j_gene: TRBJ1-6; CDR3nt: TGTGCCAGCAGCGTAACCGACACCTATAATTCACCCCTCCACTTT; CDR3aa: CASSVTDTYNSPLHF
v_gene: TRBV5-6; abundance: NA; d_gene: NA; j_gene: TRBJ2-5; CDR3nt: TGTGCCAGCAGCTTGGAAGCGGGAGAGACCCAGTACTTC; CDR3aa: CASSLEAGETQYF
v_gene: TRBV18; abundance: once; d_gene: TRBD1; j_gene: TRBJ1-5; CDR3nt: TGTGCCAGCTCACCGGGACAGGGAGGTCAGCCCCAGCATTTT; CDR3aa: CASSPGQGGQPQHF
v_gene: TRBV19; abundance: NA; d_gene: NA; j_gene: TRBJ2-3; CDR3nt: TGTGCCAGTTCGGGGAGCCTCGGCCGTAATACGCAGTATTTT; CDR3aa: CASSGSLGRNTQYF
v_gene: TRBV7-2; abundance: NA; d_gene: TRBD1; j_gene: TRBJ2-7; CDR3nt: TGTGCCAGCAGCTCGGGACAGGTGGTACGTTGGTACTTC; CDR3aa: CASSSGQVVRWYF
v_gene: TRBV9; abundance: NA; d_gene: TRBD1; j_gene: TRBJ2-7; CDR3nt: TGTGCCAGCAGCGTAGGGCACAGGGGTTCGGGGGAGCAGTACTTC; CDR3aa: CASSVGHRGSGEQYF
v_gene: TRBV27; abundance: once; d_gene: NA; j_gene: TRBJ1-3; CDR3nt: TGTGCCAGCAGGAGAGAGCCTGGAAACACCATATATTTT; CDR3aa: CASRREPGNTIYF
v_gene: TRBV28; abundance: NA; d_gene: NA; j_gene: TRBJ1-4; CDR3nt: TGTGCCAGCAGTTTAATCACAACTAATGAAAAACTGTTTTTT; CDR3aa: CASSLITTNEKLFF
v_gene: TRBV6-6; abundance: NA; d_gene: NA; j_gene: TRBJ1-5; CDR3nt: TGTGCCAGCACCCTAAGGAGCGGGAAGCAGCCCCAGCATTTT; CDR3aa: CASTLRSGKQPQHF